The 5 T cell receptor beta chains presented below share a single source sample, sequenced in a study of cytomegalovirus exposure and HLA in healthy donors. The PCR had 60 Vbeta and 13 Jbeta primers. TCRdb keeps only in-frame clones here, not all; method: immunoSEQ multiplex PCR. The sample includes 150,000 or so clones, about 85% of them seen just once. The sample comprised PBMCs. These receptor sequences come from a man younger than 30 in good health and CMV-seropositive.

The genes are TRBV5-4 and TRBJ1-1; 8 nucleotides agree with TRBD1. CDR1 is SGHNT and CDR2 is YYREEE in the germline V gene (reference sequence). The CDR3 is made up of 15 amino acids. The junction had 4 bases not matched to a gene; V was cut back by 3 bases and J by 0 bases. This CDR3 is CASSSSGQVNTEAFF. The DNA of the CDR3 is TGTGCCAGCAGCTCCTCGGGACAGGTGAACACTGAAGCTTTCTTT. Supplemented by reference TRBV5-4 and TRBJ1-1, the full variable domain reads ETGVTQSPTHLIKTRGQQVTLRCSSQSGHNTVSWYQQALGQGPQFIFQYYREEENGRGNFPPRFSGLQFPNYSSELNVNALELDDSALYLCASSSSGQVNTEAFFGQGTRLTVV.

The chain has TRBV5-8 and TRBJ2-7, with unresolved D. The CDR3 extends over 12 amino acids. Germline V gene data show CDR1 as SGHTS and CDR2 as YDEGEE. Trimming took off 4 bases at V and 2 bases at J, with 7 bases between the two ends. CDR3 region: CASSPVTYEQYF. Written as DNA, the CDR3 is TGTGCCAGCAGCCCCGTTACCTACGAGCAGTACTTC.

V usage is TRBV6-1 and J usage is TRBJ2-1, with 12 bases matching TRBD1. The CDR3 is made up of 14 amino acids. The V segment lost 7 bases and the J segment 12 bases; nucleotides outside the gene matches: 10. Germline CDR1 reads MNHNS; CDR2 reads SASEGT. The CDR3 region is CASTAGQGAVWQFF. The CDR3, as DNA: TGTGCCAGCACGGCGGGACAGGGGGCCGTTTGGCAGTTCTTC.

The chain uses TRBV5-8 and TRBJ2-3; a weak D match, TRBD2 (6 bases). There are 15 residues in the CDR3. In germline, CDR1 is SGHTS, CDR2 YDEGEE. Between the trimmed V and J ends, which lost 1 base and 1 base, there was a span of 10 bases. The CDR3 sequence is CASSLSGGGTDTQYF. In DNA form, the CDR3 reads TGTGCCAGCAGCTTGTCTGGCGGGGGCACAGATACGCAGTATTTT.

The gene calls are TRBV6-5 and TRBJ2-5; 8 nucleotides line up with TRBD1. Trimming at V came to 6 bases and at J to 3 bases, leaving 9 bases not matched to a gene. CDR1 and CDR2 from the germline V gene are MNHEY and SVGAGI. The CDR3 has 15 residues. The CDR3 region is CASSETTGDEETQYF. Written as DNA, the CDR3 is TGTGCCAGCAGCGAAACGACAGGGGACGAAGAGACCCAGTACTTC.